A single T cell receptor (beta chain) is shown here with its context. This clonotype was found a few times. Its antigen target is currently unknown. Base qualities are not recorded, but no much larger clone differs from it by a single base. Reading from cysteine to phenylalanine, the CDR3 counts 13 amino acids. Of the read, only the CDR3 DNA is kept; its 39 bases are in frame from base 1. Cut back by 4 bases and 1 base, the V and J ends lie 7 bases apart. Via the germline V gene, CDR1 is SGHTA and CDR2 FQGTGA. The reads were generated on an Illumina HiSeq 2500. Quantitative 5'-RACE with molecular barcodes was the method used to prepare the TCR beta libraries. For the original study's pipeline: A new computational method, built on a probabilistic model of VDJ rearrangement, was used to identify disease-linked TCR variants. TCRdb passed the public sequencing reads through fastp at Q25 and MiXCR, retaining productive beta sequences. Rows matching on CDR3 protein sequence are summarized as one entry with the most common DNA and genes. TCRdb's processing, not the authors', yielded these V and J calls. Counted in this sample were 700,000 or so distinct CDR3 sequences; 15% to 20% of them appeared once. The leading ten clones occupy around 19% of the sample.

This sample is drawn from a study of CD8 T cells in ankylosing spondylitis (dated by TCRdb to the late 2010s). General notes on the study: The study set out to find disease-linked TCR variants by profiling T cell receptor beta repertoires in ankylosing spondylitis patients and healthy donors. In total, the full study cohort was made up of some 110 healthy donors and roughly 27 ankylosing spondylitis patients. Peripheral blood samples were taken, and synovial fluid was additionally collected from ankylosing spondylitis patients. The full study reports these points: Significant enrichment of the disease-linked clones was reported in matched synovial fluid samples from ankylosing spondylitis patients. The disease-linked clones showed a CD8+ phenotype and occurred at relatively low frequencies in peripheral blood. Some of the motif variants had been reported before in the synovial fluid and blood of reactive arthritis patients, a finding that suggests common disease-initiation mechanisms. A TCR beta motif of eight highly homologous amino acid variants appeared characteristic of blood from ankylosing spondylitis patients.

The sequenced sample consisted of blood, either unsorted or a sorted T cell fraction (not recorded which). The chain couples TRBV7-3 to TRBJ1-1; the D gene cannot be named for sure. This sequence was found in a male donor with ankylosing spondylitis. CDR3 loop: CASSYTKNTEAFF. The nucleotide sequence reads TGTGCCAGCAGCTATACGAAGAACACTGAAGCTTTCTTT. Supplemented by the reference TRBV7-3 and TRBJ1-1 proteins around the CDR3, the complete variable domain is GAGVSQTPSNKVTEKGKYVELRCDPISGHTALYWYRQSLGQGPEFLIYFQGTGAADDSGLPNDRFFAVRPEGSVSTLKIQRTERGDSAVYLCASSYTKNTEAFFGQGTRLTVV.